The sequence of this T cell receptor beta chain was determined in a study of blood T cell repertoires in COVID-19. V was pared by 6 bases and J by 0 bases, with 12 bases between. The CDR3 is made up of 16 amino acids. Germline assignment: CDR1 MDHEN and CDR2 SYDVKM. Across 24 US areas, participants ranged in age from roughly 18 to 89 years. In the study's own analysis: Estimated nucleated cell counts came from reference gene primer amplification. The data were produced by immunoSEQ multiplex PCR, yet TCRdb's version contains in-frame clones alone and is incomplete. V and J calls and clone size are those listed in that table; D and trimming were worked out from the DNA. The sample yields 150,000 to 200,000 clones, about 84% seen once.

This TCR derives from a woman younger than 45 who had recovered from COVID-19. The J gene is TRBJ1-6, the V gene TRBV28, with a possible D match to TRBD1 (6 bases). The sample consisted of PBMCs or T cells enriched from blood (not recorded which). The CDR3: CASRVQGSSYNSPLHF. The CDR3 nucleotides are TGTGCCAGCAGGGTCCAGGGGAGCTCCTATAATTCACCCCTCCACTTT.